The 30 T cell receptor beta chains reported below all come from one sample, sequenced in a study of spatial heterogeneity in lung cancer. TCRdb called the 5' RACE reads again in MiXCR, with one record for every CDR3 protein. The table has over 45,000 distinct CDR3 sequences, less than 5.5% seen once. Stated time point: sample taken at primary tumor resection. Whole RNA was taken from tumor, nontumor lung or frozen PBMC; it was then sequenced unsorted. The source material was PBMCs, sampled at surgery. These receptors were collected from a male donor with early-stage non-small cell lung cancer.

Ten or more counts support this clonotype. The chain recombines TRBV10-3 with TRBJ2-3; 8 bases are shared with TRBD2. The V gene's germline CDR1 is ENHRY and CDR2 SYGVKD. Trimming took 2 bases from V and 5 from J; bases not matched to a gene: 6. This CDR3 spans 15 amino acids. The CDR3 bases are TGTGCCATCAGTGAGAGACTAGCGCGGGGAGATACGCAGTATTTT. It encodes CAISERLARGDTQYF.

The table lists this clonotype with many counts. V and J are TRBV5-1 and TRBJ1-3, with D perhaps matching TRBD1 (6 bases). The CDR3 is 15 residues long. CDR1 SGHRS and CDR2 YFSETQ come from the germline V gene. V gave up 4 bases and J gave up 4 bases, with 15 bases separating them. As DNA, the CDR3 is TGCGCCAGCAGCCCACTGGGACAAGGAGGAAACACCATATATTTT. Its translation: CASSPLGQGGNTIYF.

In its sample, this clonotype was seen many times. The CDR3 DNA is TGTGCCAGCAGCTTAGCACTAGCGGGAGCTTACAATGAGCAGTTCTTC. The encoded protein is CASSLALAGAYNEQFF. This chain connects TRBV7-9 to TRBJ2-1; 11 bases align to TRBD2. Germline lookup yields CDR1 SEHNR and CDR2 FQNEAQ (reference sequence). The J segment lost 4 bases and the V segment lost 0 bases, leaving 2 bases of the junction unmatched. The CDR3 is made up of 16 amino acids. Looking up the rest from reference TRBV7-9 and TRBJ2-1 gives the full variable domain: DTGVSQNPRHKITKRGQNVTFRCDPISEHNRLYWYRQTLGQGPEFLTYFQNEAQLEKSRLLSDRFSAERPKGSFSTLEIQRTEQGDSAMYLCASSLALAGAYNEQFFGPGTRLTVL.

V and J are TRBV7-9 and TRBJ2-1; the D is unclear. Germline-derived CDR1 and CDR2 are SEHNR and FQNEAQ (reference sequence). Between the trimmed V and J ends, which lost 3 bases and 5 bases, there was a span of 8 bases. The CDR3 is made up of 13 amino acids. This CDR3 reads CASSLNQNNEQFF. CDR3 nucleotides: TGTGCCAGCAGCTTGAACCAGAACAATGAGCAGTTCTTC.

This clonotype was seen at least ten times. CDR3 DNA sequence: TGTGCCAGCAGTGAATTTCGGGTAGCGGTGGAGACCCAGTACTTC. It is translated as CASSEFRVAVETQYF. The rearrangement links TRBV6-1 to TRBJ2-5; a possible D gene is TRBD2 (6 bases). Per germline, CDR1 MNHNS and CDR2 SASEGT. This CDR3 contains 15 residues. V gave up 2 bases and J gave up 5 bases, with 15 bases separating them.

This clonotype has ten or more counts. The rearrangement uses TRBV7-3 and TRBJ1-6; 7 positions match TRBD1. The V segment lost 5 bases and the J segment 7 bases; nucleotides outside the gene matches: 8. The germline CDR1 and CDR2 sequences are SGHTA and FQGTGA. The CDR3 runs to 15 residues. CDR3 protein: CASSLQGLGNSPLHF. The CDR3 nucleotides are TGTGCCAGCAGCCTACAGGGGTTAGGGAATTCACCCCTCCACTTT.

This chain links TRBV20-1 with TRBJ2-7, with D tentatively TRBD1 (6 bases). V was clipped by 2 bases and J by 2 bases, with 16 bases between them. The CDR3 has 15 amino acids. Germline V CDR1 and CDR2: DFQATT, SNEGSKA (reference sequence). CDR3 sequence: CSARRPTGLPYEQYF. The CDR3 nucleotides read TGCAGTGCTAGACGACCGACAGGTCTACCCTACGAGCAGTACTTC.

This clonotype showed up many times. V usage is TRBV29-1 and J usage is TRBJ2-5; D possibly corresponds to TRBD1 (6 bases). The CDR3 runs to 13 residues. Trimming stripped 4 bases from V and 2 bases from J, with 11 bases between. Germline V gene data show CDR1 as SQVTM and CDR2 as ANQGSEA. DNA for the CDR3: TGCAGCGTTGCGCGGCAGGGGCAAGAGACCCAGTACTTC. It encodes CSVARQGQETQYF.

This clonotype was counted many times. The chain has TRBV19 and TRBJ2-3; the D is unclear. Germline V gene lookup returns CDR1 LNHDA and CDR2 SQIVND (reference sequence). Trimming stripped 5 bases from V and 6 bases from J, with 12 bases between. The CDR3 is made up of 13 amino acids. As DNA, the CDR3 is TGTGCCAGTAGTCCTCGGTCGGGTGATACGCAGTATTTT. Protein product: CASSPRSGDTQYF. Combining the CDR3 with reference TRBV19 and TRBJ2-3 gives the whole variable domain DGGITQSPKYLFRKEGQNVTLSCEQNLNHDAMYWYRQDPGQGLRLIYYSQIVNDFQKGDIAEGYSVSREKKESFPLTVTSAQKNPTAFYLCASSPRSGDTQYFGPGTRLTVL.

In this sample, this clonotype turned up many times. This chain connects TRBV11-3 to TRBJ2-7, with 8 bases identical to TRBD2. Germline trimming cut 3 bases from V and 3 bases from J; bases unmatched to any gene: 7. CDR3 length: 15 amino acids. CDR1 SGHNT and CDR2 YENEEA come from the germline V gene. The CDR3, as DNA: TGTGCCAGCAGCTTTGGGGCTAGCGGGCTCTACGAGCAGTACTTC. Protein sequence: CASSFGASGLYEQYF.

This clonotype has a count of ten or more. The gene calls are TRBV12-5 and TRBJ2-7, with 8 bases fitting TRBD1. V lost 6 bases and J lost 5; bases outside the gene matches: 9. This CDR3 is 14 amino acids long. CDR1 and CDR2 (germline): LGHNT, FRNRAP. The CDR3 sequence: CASGFGQGGDEQYF. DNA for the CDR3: TGTGCTAGTGGCTTCGGACAGGGCGGTGACGAGCAGTACTTC.

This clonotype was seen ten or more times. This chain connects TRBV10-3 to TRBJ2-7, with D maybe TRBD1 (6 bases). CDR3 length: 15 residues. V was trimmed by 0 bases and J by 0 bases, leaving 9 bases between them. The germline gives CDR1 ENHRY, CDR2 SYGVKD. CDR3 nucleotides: TGTGCCATCAGTGAGTCAAAAGGGGGCTCCTACGAGCAGTACTTC. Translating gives CAISESKGGSYEQYF.

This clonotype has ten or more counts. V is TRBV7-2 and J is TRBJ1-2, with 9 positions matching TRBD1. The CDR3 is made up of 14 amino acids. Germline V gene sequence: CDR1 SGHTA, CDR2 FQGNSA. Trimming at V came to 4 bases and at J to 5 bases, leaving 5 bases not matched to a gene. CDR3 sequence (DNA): TGTGCCAGCAGCTCGAGGGACAGGGCGTATGGCTACACCTTC. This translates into CASSSRDRAYGYTF.

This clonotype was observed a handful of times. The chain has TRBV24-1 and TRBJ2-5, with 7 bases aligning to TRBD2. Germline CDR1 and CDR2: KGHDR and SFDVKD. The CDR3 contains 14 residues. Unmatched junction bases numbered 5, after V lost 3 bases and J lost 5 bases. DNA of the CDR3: TGTGCCACCAGTGATCCTGTGGGAGGGGAGACCCAGTACTTC. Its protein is CATSDPVGGETQYF.

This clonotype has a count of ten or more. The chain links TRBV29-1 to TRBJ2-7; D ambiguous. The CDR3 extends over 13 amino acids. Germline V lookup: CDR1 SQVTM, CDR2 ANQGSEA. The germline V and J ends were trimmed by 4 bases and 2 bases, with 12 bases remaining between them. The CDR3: CSVGWTNTYEQYF. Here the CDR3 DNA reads TGCAGCGTTGGGTGGACCAATACCTACGAGCAGTACTTC.

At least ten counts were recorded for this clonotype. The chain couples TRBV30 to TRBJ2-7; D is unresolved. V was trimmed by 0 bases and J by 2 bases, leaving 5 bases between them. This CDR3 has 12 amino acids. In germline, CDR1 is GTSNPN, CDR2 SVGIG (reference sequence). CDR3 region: CAWSVRAYEQYF. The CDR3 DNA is TGTGCCTGGAGTGTACGAGCCTACGAGCAGTACTTC. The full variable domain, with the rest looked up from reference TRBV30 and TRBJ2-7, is SQTIHQWPATLVQPVGSPLSLECTVEGTSNPNLYWYRQAAGRGLQLLFYSVGIGQISSEVPQNLSASRPQDRQFILSSKKLLLSDSGFYLCAWSVRAYEQYFGPGTRLTVT.

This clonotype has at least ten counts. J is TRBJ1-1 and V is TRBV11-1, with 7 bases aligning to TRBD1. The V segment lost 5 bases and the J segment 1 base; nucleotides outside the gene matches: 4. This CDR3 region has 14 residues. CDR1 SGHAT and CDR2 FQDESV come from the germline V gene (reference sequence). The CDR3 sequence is CASSLGQRNTEAFF. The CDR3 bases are TGTGCCAGCAGCCTGGGACAGCGGAACACTGAAGCTTTCTTT.

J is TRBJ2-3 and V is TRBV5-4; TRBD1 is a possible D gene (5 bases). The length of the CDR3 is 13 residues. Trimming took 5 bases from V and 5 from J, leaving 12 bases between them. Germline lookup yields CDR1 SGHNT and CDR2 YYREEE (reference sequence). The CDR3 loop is CASRPARVDTQYF. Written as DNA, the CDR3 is TGTGCCAGCAGGCCGGCCAGGGTAGATACGCAGTATTTT.

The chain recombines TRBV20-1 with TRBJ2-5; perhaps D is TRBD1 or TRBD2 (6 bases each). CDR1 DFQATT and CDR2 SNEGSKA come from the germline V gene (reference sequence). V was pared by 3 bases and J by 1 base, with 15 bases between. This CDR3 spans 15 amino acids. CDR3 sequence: CSASWGASSQETQYF. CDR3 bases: TGCAGTGCTAGTTGGGGGGCTAGCTCCCAAGAGACCCAGTACTTC.

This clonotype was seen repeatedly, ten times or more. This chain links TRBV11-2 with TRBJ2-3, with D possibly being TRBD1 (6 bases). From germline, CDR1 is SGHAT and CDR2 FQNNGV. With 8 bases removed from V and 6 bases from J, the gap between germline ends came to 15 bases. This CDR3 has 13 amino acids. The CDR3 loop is CASSGQLGDTQYF. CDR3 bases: TGTGCCAGCTCCGGACAGCTAGGGGATACGCAGTATTTT.

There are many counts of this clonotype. For the CDR3, the DNA is TGCAGCGTTGAACCCTCGGGGAGGGGTTCCACTGAAGCTTTCTTT. Amino acids: CSVEPSGRGSTEAFF. The rearrangement links TRBV29-1 to TRBJ1-1; tentatively, D is TRBD1 (5 bases). The CDR3 has 15 amino acids. With 2 bases removed from V and 4 bases from J, the gap between germline ends came to 17 bases. Germline V lookup: CDR1 SQVTM, CDR2 ANQGSEA.

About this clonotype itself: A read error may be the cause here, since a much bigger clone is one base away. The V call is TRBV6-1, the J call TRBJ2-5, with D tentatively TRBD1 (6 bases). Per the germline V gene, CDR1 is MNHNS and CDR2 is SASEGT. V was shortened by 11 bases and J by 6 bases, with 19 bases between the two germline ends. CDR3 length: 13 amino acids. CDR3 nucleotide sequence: TGTGCCGGGGGCCCCTCCAGATCGAAGACCCAGTACTTC. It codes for CAGGPSRSKTQYF.

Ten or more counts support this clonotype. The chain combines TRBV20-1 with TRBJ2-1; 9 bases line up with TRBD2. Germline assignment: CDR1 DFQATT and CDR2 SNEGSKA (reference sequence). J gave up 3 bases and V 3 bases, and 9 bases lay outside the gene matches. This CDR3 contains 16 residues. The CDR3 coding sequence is TGCAGTGCTAGTCAGGCTAGCGGGACTAACTACAATGAGCAGTTCTTC. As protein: CSASQASGTNYNEQFF.

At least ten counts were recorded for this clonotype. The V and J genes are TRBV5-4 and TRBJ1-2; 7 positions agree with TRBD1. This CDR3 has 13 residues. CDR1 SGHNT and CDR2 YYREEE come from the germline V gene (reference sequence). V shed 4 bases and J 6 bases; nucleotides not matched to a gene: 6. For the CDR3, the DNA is TGTGCCAGCAGCGAACAGGGGAGGGATGGCTACACCTTC. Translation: CASSEQGRDGYTF.

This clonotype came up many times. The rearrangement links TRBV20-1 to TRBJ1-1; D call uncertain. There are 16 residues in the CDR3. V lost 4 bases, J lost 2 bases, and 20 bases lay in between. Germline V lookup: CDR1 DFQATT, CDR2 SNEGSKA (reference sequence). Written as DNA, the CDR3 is TGCAGTGCTAAATCTTACCCAGACTACTTAAACACTGAAGCTTTCTTT. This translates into CSAKSYPDYLNTEAFF.

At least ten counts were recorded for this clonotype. The CDR3: CASAAGTGINEQFF. The CDR3 bases are TGTGCCAGTGCCGCCGGGACAGGGATAAATGAGCAGTTCTTC. The chain combines TRBV10-3 with TRBJ2-1; 9 bases align to TRBD1. The trim removed 10 bases at V and 7 bases at J, leaving 11 bases unmatched. Germline V lookup: CDR1 ENHRY, CDR2 SYGVKD. The CDR3 extends over 14 amino acids.

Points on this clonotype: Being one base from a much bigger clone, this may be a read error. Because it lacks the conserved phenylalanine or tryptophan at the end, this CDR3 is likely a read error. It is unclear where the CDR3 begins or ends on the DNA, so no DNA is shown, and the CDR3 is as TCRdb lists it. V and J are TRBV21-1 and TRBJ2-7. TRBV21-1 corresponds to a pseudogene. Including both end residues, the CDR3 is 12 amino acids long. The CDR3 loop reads CASSFSSYEQYS.

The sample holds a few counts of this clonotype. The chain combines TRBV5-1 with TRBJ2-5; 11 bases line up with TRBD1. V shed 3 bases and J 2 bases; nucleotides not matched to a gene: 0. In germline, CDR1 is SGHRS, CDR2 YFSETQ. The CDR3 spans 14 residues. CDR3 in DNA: TGCGCCAGCAGCTGGGACAGGGGGCAAGAGACCCAGTACTTC. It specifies CASSWDRGQETQYF.

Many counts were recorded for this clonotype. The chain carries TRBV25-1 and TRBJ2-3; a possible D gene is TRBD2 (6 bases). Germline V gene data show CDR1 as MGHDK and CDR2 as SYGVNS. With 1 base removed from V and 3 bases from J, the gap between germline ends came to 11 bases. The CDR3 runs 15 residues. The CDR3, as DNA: TGTGCCAGCAGTGAATTTGGGACTCGAACAGATACGCAGTATTTT. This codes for CASSEFGTRTDTQYF. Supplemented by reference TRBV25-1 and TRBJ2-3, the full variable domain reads EADIYQTPRYLVIGTGKKITLECSQTMGHDKMYWYQQDPGMELHLIHYSYGVNSTEKGDLSSESTVSRIRTEHFPLTLESARPSHTSQYLCASSEFGTRTDTQYFGPGTRLTVL.

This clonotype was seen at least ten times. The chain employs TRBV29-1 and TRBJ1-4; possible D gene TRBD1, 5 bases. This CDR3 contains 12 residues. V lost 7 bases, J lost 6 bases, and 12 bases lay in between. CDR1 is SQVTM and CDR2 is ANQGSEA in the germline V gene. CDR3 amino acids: CSGEQEDEKLFF. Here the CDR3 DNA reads TGCAGCGGAGAACAGGAGGATGAAAAACTGTTTTTT. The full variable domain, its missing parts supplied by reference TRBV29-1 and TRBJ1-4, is SAVISQKPSRDICQRGTSLTIQCQVDSQVTMMFWYRQQPGQSLTLIATANQGSEATYESGFVIDKFPISRPNLTFSTLTVSNMSPEDSSIYLCSGEQEDEKLFFGSGTQLSVL.